This TCR beta chain was recorded in a study of radiation and T cells in renal cell carcinoma. As for the study in general: Nephrectomy followed 15 Gy stereotactic body radiation by 4 weeks.

Whole-study findings and limits: In blood, top tumor clones expanded by 2 weeks, shrinking by 4.

Profiling relied on immunoSEQ multiplex PCR, and the TCRdb table lists in-frame clones only, not all of them. This sample has 150,000 or so clones, with about 87% found just once. Time point noted: baseline pretreatment blood. The sample's treatment: 15 Gy SBRT to primary tumor, nephrectomy 4 weeks later. Clear cell pathology was present in this patient's renal cell carcinoma. This clone was counted a few times. The antigen is not known. The sample consisted of blood, taken from a patient whose treatment included radiotherapy and nephrectomy. This TCR derives from a woman between 65 and 79 years old with renal cell carcinoma.

CDR3 coding DNA: TGTGCCAGCAGTGGGACAGGGGACGCCGGGGAGCTGTTTTTT. The encoded protein is CASSGTGDAGELFF. V is TRBV6-4 and J is TRBJ2-2, with TRBD1 identical over 9 bases. V dropped 4 bases and J dropped 6; count of bases not matched to a gene: 3. Germline CDR1 and CDR2: MRHNA and SNTAGT. The CDR3 has 14 residues.